The 5 T cell receptor beta chains reported below all come from one sample, sequenced in a study of blood T cells in healthy people across ages. For the second PCR, which ran for about 6 to 12 cycles, a sample-barcoded 5' primer and a J-beta primer mix were used. Via MiXCR, TCRdb re-called the 5' RACE reads, giving one row per CDR3 protein. The table records 850,000 to 1,300,000 distinct CDR3 sequences, around 43% of them present only once. Material: blood. Source of these receptors: an older woman in good health.

There are many counts of this clonotype. The rearrangement uses TRBV11-1 and TRBJ2-7; the match to TRBD1 covers 9 bases. CDR1 is SGHAT, CDR2 FQDESV, per germline (reference sequence). The CDR3 spans 17 residues. The junction had 11 bases not matched to a gene; V was cut back by 3 bases and J by 2 bases. The CDR3 here is CASSFDTGTGHTYEQYF. The CDR3 DNA follows: TGTGCCAGCAGCTTTGATACCGGGACAGGGCATACCTACGAGCAGTACTTC.

This clonotype occurred many times. The V gene is TRBV4-2, the J gene TRBJ2-7, with D unclear. Per the germline V gene, CDR1 is LGHNA and CDR2 is YNFKEQ. The germline V and J ends were trimmed by 1 base and 3 bases, with 7 bases remaining between them. The CDR3 spans 13 residues. The CDR3 reads CASSQVGNYEQYF. CDR3 sequence (DNA): TGTGCCAGCAGCCAAGTGGGAAACTACGAGCAGTACTTC.

This clonotype was detected only a few times. The J gene is TRBJ2-3, the V gene TRBV14; D possibly corresponds to TRBD2 (6 bases). The CDR3 runs to 16 residues. Germline loops: CDR1 SGHDN, CDR2 FVKESK. V lost 1 base and J lost 4, with 15 bases in between. The CDR3 region has the DNA TGTGCCAGCAGCCAAGTGTCCGGAGGGATCGCAGATACGCAGTATTTT. Translating it yields CASSQVSGGIADTQYF.

A remark on this clonotype: One end of the junction does not line up with germline, which may come from a read error. The chain uses TRBV16 and TRBJ2-1; 9 bases line up with TRBD2. This CDR3 contains 17 residues. Germline V CDR1 and CDR2: KGHSY, FQNENV. CDR3 amino acids: CANSQSRLAEIYNEQFF. In DNA form, the CDR3 reads TGTGCCAACAGCCAATCGAGACTAGCGGAAATATACAATGAGCAGTTCTTC.

This clonotype was detected only a few times. V and J are TRBV27 and TRBJ1-5, with 7 bases fitting TRBD1. Germline V lookup: CDR1 MNHEY, CDR2 SMNVEV (reference sequence). The CDR3 sequence is 15 residues long. V trimming: 3 bases; J trimming: 4 bases; junction bases outside the gene matches: 6. CDR3 nucleotide sequence: TGTGCCAGCAGTTTTTCCAGGGGGAGGAATCAGCCCCAGCATTTT. It is translated as CASSFSRGRNQPQHF.